The 9 T cell receptor beta chains below come from one sample, sequenced in a study of T cell responses to AZD1222 COVID-19 vaccine. TCRdb's copy holds only in-frame clones and misses some; the assay was immunoSEQ multiplex PCR. This sample has around 210,000 clones, with 94% found just once. This specimen consisted of peripheral blood, obtained 28 days after the second dose of the MenACWY control vaccine. Every receptor here comes from an adult who received the MenACWY meningococcal vaccine as a control.

The rearrangement uses TRBV5-6 and TRBJ2-7; 10 nucleotides agree with TRBD2. This CDR3 contains 19 residues. Per the germline V gene, CDR1 is SGHDT and CDR2 is YYEEEE. The V and J ends lost 4 bases and 6 bases, in that order; junction bases with no gene match: 22. CDR3 nucleotides: TGTGCCAGCAGCGGGAAAAGGACTAGCGGCCTTGGTCTACTACGCGAGCAGTACTTC. Its translation: CASSGKRTSGLGLLREQYF.

This clone was seen a single time. This rearrangement joins TRBV5-1 to TRBJ2-1; D might be TRBD1 (6 bases). The V and J ends lost 0 bases and 5 bases respectively, with 9 bases between them. The germline V gene has CDR1 SGHRS and CDR2 YFSETQ. CDR3 size: 14 residues. DNA of the CDR3: TGCGCCAGCAGCTTGGTGGGACACAACAATGAGCAGTTCTTC. This translates into CASSLVGHNNEQFF.

J is TRBJ1-1 and V is TRBV27, with 7 bases fitting TRBD1. Trimming cost V 1 base and J 3 bases; bases outside gene matches: 11. Germline CDR1 is MNHEY and CDR2 is SMNVEV (reference sequence). The CDR3 spans 17 residues. The CDR3 loop is CASSLFTPTGSHTEAFF. DNA for the CDR3: TGTGCCAGCAGTTTATTTACTCCGACAGGGTCGCACACTGAAGCTTTCTTT.

This chain links TRBV18 with TRBJ2-2; 13 bases are shared with TRBD2. Trimming removed 3 bases from V and 0 bases from J; junction bases left unmatched: 7. This CDR3 has 19 residues. Per the germline V gene, CDR1 is KGHSH and CDR2 is LQKENI. CDR3 protein: CASSPRTSGRVPNTGELFF. The CDR3 DNA follows: TGTGCCAGCTCACCGAGGACTAGCGGGAGAGTCCCGAACACCGGGGAGCTGTTTTTT.

This rearrangement joins TRBV4-2 to TRBJ2-3; D remains ambiguous. The CDR3 extends over 15 amino acids. V lost 0 bases and J lost 5, with 12 bases in between. The germline gives CDR1 LGHNA, CDR2 YNFKEQ. The CDR3 loop reads CASSQDLVAEDTQYF. The CDR3 DNA reads TGTGCCAGCAGCCAAGATTTAGTTGCTGAAGATACGCAGTATTTT.

This clone was seen just once. The chain recombines TRBV19 with TRBJ1-2; unclear D gene. The CDR3 spans 14 residues. Germline CDR1 and CDR2: LNHDA and SQIVND (reference sequence). Trimming left V 6 bases short and J 3 bases short, with 14 bases between. As DNA, the CDR3 is TGTGCCAGTAGGCCAGGTCGGCAAGACTATGGCTACACCTTC. This encodes CASRPGRQDYGYTF.

The rearrangement uses TRBV14 and TRBJ2-1; a possible D gene is TRBD1 (5 bases). There are 14 residues in the CDR3. Per germline, CDR1 SGHDN and CDR2 FVKESK. V lost 4 bases to trimming and J lost 7 bases, with 14 bases between them. The CDR3 is CASSLPGHLNEQFF. The CDR3 coding sequence is TGTGCCAGCAGCCTCCCAGGACACCTTAATGAGCAGTTCTTC.

V and J are TRBV7-3 and TRBJ2-1; 7 nucleotides line up with TRBD1. CDR3 length: 14 amino acids. V dropped 5 bases and J dropped 9; count of bases not matched to a gene: 10. Looked up from germline, CDR1 is SGHTA and CDR2 is FQGTGA. The CDR3, as DNA: TGTGCCAGCAGCCCCTCGGGACAGTCGGGTGAGCAGTTCTTC. Protein sequence: CASSPSGQSGEQFF.

V gene TRBV12-3 or TRBV12-4 combines with J gene TRBJ1-5; 7 bases map to TRBD1. CDR3 length: 13 residues. V shed 4 bases, J shed 4 bases, and the junction held 1 base outside the gene matches. The CDR3 nucleotides read TGTGCCAGCAGTTCGGACAGGAATCAGCCCCAGCATTTT. Translation gives CASSSDRNQPQHF.